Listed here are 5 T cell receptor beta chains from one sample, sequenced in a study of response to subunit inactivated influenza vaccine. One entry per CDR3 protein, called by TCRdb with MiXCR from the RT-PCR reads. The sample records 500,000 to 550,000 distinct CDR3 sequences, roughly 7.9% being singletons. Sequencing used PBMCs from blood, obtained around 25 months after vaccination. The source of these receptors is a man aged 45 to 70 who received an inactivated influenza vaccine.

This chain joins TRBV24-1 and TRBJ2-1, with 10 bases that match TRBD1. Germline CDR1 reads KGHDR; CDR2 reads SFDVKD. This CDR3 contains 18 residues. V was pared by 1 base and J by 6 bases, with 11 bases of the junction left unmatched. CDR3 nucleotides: TGTGCCACCAGTGATTTTGAGCAAAGGACAGGGGGTGGCAATGAGCAGTTCTTC. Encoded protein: CATSDFEQRTGGGNEQFF.

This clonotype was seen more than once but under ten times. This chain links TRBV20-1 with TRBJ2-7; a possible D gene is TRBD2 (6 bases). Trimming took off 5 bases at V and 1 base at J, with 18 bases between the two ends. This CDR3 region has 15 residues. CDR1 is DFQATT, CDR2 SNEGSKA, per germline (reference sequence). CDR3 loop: CSADYGTPLSYEQYF. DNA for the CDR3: TGCAGTGCTGATTACGGGACTCCGTTATCCTACGAGCAGTACTTC.

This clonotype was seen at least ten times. The CDR3 spells CASRQSRHTYEQYF. The CDR3 coding sequence is TGTGCCAGCAGGCAATCGAGGCATACCTACGAGCAGTACTTC. The chain links TRBV12-3 or TRBV12-4 to TRBJ2-7; no reliable D call. V gave up 6 bases and J gave up 2 bases, with 14 bases separating them. CDR3 size: 14 residues.

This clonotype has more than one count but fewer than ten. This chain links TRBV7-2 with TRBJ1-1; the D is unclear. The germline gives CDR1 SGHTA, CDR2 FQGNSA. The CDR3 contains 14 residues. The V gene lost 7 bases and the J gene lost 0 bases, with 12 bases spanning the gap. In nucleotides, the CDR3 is TGTGCCAGCACCGAACCCGGAATGAACACTGAAGCTTTCTTT. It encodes CASTEPGMNTEAFF. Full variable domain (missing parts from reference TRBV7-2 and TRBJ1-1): GAGVSQSPSNKVTEKGKDVELRCDPISGHTALYWYRQSLGQGLEFLIYFQGNSAPDKSGLPSDRFSAERTGGSVSTLTIQRTQQEDSAVYLCASTEPGMNTEAFFGQGTRLTVV.

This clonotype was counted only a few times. The CDR3 spells CATSGRSGPYNEQFF. CDR3 DNA sequence: TGTGCCACCAGTGGCCGGTCCGGGCCTTACAATGAGCAGTTCTTC. This chain links TRBV24-1 with TRBJ2-1; no firm D call. This CDR3 comprises 15 residues. With 5 bases removed from V and 4 bases from J, the gap between germline ends came to 14 bases. The germline V gene has CDR1 KGHDR and CDR2 SFDVKD.